The present entry profiles one T cell receptor beta chain with its context. What it binds is unknown. Library construction for TCR beta used iRepertoire HTBI primers and Arm-PCR of CDR3 regions. TCRdb recomputed calls from the multiplex PCR reads with MiXCR, one row per CDR3 protein. The table shows about 370,000 distinct CDR3 sequences, with about 14% occurring only once. The sample originates from a study of regulatory T cells in long-lasting Graves disease. Time point noted: newly diagnosed GD, antithyroid drugs for less than 3 months. RNA from PBMCs was the source of the TCR library. Study-wide results and caveats: Persistent Graves' patients showed reduced TCR diversity versus newly diagnosed patients. The study found TRBV28, TRBJ1-2 and TRBJ2-5 favored in persistent disease. Investigators studied peripheral blood only, not thyroid tissue.

V lost 2 bases to trimming and J lost 4 bases, with 14 bases between them. The CDR3 extends over 15 amino acids. CDR1 is MNHEY and CDR2 is SVGEGT in the germline V gene. This clonotype originated in a female donor with Graves disease. The sample was peripheral blood mononuclear cells (PBMCs), taken at new diagnosis, from a patient treated with antithyroid drugs. The chain employs TRBV6-2 or TRBV6-3 and TRBJ1-1; weak D call: TRBD1 (6 bases). DNA for the CDR3: TGTGCCAGCAGTTACCGGGGGGCACTGCCCACTGAAGCTTTCTTT. Translation: CASSYRGALPTEAFF.